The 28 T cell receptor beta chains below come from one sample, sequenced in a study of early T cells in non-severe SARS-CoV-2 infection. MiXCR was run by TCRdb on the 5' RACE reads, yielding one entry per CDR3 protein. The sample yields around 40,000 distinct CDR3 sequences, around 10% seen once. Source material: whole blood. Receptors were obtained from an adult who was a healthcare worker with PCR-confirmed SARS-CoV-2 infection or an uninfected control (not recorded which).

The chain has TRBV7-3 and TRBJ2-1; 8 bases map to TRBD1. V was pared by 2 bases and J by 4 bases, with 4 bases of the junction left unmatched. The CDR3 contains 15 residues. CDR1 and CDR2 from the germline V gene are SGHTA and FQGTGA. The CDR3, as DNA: TGTGCCAGCAGCTTAGGGACAGGCGTTTACAATGAGCAGTTCTTC. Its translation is CASSLGTGVYNEQFF.

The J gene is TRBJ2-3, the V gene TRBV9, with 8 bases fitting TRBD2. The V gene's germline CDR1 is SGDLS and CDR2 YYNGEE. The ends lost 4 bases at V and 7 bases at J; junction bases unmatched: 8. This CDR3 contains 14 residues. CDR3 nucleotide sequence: TGTGCCAGCAGCCGGGAGGGTGAACGAAATACGCAGTATTTT. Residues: CASSREGERNTQYF.

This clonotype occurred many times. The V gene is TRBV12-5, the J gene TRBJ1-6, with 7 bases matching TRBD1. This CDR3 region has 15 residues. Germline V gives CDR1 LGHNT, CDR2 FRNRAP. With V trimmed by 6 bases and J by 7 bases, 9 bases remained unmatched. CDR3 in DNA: TGTGCTAGTGGCCTGACAGGGTTTATGAATTCACCCCTCCACTTT. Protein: CASGLTGFMNSPLHF.

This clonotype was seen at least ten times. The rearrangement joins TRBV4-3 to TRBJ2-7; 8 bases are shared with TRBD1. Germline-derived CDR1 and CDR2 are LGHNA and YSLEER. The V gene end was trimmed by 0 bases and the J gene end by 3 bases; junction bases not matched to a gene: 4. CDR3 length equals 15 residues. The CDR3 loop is CASSQEGQENYEQYF. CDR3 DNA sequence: TGCGCCAGCAGCCAAGAGGGACAGGAAAACTACGAGCAGTACTTC.

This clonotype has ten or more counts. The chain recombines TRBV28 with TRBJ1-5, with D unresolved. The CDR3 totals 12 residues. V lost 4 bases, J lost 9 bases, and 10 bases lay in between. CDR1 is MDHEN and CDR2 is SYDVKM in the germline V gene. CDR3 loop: CASSSDQGPQHF. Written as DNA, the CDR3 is TGTGCCAGCAGTTCCGATCAAGGGCCCCAGCATTTT.

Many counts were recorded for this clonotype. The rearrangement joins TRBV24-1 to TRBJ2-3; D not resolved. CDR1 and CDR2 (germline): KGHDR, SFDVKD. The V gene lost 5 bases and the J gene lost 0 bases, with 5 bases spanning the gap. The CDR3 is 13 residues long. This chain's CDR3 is CATSGTSTDTQYF. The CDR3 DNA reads TGTGCCACCAGTGGTACTAGCACAGATACGCAGTATTTT.

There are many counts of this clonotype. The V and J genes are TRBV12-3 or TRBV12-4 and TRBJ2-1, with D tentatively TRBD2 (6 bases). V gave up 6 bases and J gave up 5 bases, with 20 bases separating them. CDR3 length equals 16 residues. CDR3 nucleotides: TGTGCCAGCAGCAAACCGACGGGAGTTTTCGACAATGAGCAGTTCTTC. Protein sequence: CASSKPTGVFDNEQFF.

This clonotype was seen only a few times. Here the CDR3 reads CASSLERRGHSGNTIYF. The DNA for the CDR3 is TGTGCCAGCAGCTTAGAGAGGAGAGGGCACTCTGGAAACACCATATATTTT. V and J are TRBV7-6 and TRBJ1-3; D is unresolved. The germline CDR1 and CDR2 sequences are SGHVS and FNYEAQ. V was clipped by 1 base and J by 0 bases, with 13 bases between them. The CDR3 extends over 17 amino acids. Variable domain in full (rest from reference TRBV7-6 and TRBJ1-3): GAGVSQSPRYKVTKRGQDVALRCDPISGHVSLYWYRQALGQGPEFLTYFNYEAQQDKSGLPNDRFSAERPEGSISTLTIQRTEQRDSAMYRCASSLERRGHSGNTIYFGEGSWLTVV.

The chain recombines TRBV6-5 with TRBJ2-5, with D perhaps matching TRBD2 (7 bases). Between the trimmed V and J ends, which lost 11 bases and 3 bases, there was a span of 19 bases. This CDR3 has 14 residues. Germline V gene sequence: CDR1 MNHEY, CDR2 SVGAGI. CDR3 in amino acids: CASRRGGEKETQYF. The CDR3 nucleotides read TGTGCCTCACGGAGGGGGGGTGAGAAAGAGACCCAGTACTTC.

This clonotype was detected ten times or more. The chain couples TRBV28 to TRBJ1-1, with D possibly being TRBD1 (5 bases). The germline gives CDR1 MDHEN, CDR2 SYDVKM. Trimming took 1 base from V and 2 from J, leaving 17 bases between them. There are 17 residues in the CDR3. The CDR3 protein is CASSLSVGRGLNTEAFF. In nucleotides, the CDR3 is TGTGCCAGCAGTTTATCGGTGGGGAGGGGCCTAAACACTGAAGCTTTCTTT.

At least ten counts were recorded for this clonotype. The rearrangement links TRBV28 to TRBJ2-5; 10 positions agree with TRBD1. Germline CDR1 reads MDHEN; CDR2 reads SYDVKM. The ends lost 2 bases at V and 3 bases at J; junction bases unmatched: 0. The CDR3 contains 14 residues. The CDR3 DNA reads TGTGCCAGCAGTTTAGGACAGGGGGAAGAGACCCAGTACTTC. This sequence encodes CASSLGQGEETQYF.

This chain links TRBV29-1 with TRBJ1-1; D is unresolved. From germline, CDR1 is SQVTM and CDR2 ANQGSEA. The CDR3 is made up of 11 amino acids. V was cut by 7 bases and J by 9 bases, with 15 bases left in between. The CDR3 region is CSDLRREKAFF. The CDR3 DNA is TGCAGCGATCTGAGGAGGGAGAAAGCTTTCTTT.

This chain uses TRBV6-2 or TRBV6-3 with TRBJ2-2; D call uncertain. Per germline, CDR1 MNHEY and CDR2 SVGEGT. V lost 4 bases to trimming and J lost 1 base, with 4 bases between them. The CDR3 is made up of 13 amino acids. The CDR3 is CASSWLNTGELFF. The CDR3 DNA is TGTGCCAGCAGTTGGTTGAACACCGGGGAGCTGTTTTTT.

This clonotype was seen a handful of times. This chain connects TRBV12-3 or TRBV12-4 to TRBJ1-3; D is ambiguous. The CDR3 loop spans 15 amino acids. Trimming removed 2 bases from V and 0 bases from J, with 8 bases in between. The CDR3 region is CASSLTASSGNTIYF. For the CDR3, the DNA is TGTGCCAGCAGTTTAACAGCAAGCTCTGGAAACACCATATATTTT.

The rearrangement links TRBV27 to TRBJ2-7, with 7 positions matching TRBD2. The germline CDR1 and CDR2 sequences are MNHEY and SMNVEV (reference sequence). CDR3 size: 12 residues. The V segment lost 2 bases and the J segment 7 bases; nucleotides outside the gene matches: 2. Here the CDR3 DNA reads TGTGCCAGCAGTTTAGGGGGGGGTGAGCAGTACTTC. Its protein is CASSLGGGEQYF.

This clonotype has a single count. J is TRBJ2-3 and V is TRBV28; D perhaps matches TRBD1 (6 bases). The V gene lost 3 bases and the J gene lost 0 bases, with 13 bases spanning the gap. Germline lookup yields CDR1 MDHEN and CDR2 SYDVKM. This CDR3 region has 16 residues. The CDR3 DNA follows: TGTGCCAGCAGTTTTGGGACACAGACTAGCACAGATACGCAGTATTTT. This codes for CASSFGTQTSTDTQYF.

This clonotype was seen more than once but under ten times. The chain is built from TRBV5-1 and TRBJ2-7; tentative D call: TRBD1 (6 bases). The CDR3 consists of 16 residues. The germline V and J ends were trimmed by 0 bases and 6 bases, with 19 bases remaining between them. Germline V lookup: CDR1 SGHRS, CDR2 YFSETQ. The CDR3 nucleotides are TGCGCCAGCAGCTTGGGTTTGCAGACCCGAGGGGGCGAGCAGTACTTC. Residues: CASSLGLQTRGGEQYF. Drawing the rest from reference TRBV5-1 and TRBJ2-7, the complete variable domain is KAGVTQTPRYLIKTRGQQVTLSCSPISGHRSVSWYQQTPGQGLQFLFEYFSETQRNKGNFPGRFSGRQFSNSRSEMNVSTLELGDSALYLCASSLGLQTRGGEQYFGPGTRLTVT.

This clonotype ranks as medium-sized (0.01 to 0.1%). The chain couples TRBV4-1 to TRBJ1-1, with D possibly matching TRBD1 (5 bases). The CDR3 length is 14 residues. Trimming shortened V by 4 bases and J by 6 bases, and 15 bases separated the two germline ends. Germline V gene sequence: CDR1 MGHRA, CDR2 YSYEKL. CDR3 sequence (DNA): TGCGCCAGCAGCCCTACGGGACTTGACGCTGAAGCTTTCTTT. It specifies CASSPTGLDAEAFF.

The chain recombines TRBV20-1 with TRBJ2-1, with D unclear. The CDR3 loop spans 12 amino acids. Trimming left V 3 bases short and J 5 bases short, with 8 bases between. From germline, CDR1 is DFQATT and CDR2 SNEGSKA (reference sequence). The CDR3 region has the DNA TGCAGTGCTAGCGGCTTAAACAATGAGCAGTTCTTC. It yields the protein CSASGLNNEQFF.

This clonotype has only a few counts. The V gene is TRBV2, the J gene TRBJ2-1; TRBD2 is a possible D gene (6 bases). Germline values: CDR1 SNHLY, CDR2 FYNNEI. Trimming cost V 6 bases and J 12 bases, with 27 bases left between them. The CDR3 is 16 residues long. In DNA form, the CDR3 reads TGTGCCAGCAGCCCCGATTATGCTAGGGAGGCGCTGGGGCAGTTCTTC. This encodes CASSPDYAREALGQFF.

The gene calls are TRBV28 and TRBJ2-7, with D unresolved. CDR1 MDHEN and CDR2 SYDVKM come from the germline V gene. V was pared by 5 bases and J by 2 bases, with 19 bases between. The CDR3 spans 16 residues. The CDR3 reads CASSPVISWIPYEQYF. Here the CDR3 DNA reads TGTGCCAGCAGTCCTGTCATCTCCTGGATCCCCTACGAGCAGTACTTC.

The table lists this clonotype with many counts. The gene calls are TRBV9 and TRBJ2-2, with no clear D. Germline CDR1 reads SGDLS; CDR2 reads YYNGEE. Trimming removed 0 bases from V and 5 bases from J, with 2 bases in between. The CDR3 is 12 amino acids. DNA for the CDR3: TGTGCCAGCAGCGTAGGAACCGGGGAGCTGTTTTTT. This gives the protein CASSVGTGELFF.

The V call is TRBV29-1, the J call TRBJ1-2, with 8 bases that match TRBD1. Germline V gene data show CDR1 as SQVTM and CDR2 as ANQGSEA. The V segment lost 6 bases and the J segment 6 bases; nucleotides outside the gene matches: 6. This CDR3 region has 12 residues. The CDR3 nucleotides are TGCAGCGTCCGTATCAGGGGGCATGGCTACACCTTC. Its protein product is CSVRIRGHGYTF.

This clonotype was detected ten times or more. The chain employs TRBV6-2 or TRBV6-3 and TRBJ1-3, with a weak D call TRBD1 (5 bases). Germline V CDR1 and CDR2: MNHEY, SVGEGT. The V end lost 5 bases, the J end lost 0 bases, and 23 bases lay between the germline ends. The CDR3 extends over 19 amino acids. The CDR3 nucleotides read TGTGCCAGCAGTCTTCCCCGCACCACAGGACCCAGCTCTGGAAACACCATATATTTT. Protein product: CASSLPRTTGPSSGNTIYF.

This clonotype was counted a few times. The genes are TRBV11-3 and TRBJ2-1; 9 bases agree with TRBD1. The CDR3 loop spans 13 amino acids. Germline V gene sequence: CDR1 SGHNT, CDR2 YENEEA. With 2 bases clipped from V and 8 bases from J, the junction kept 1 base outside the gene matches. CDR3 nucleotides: TGTGCCAGCAGCTTAACAGGGGGCGATGAGCAGTTCTTC. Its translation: CASSLTGGDEQFF.

DNA for the CDR3: TGTGCCACTCGGACGAGACGCCCTCCAGATACGCAGTATTTT. It yields the protein CATRTRRPPDTQYF. The chain is built from TRBV6-5 and TRBJ2-3; D is ambiguous. Trimming cost V 10 bases and J 4 bases, with 18 bases left between them. The CDR3 has 14 amino acids. Per germline, CDR1 MNHEY and CDR2 SVGAGI.

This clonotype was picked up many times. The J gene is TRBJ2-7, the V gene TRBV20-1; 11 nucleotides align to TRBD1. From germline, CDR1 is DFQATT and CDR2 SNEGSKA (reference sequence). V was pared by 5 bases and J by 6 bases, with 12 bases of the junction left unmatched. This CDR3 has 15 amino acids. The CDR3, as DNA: TGCAGTGCTCCCGGACAGGGGGCGCTACTTGGCGAGCAGTACTTC. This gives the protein CSAPGQGALLGEQYF.

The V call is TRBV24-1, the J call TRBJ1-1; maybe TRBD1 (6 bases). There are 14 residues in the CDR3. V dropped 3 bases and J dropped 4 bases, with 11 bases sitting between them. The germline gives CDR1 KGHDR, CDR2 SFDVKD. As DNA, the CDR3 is TGTGCCACCAGTGATGCGACAGGAGGCACTGAAGCTTTCTTT. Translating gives CATSDATGGTEAFF.